Shown below are 29 T cell receptor beta chains from a single sample sequenced in a study of shared clonotypes between healthy human individuals. TCRdb's table, derived via immunoSEQ multiplex PCR, lists solely in-frame clones and lacks some. Among more than 2 million clones listed, about 93% were seen once. Naive CD8 cells comprised CD45RO-negative, CCR7-positively selected cells, excluding terminally differentiated effector memory CD45RA+ cells. The sample consisted of naive CD8+ T cells from PBMCs. The origin of the receptors is a man aged 18 to 29 in good health. Some clones in this sample may be carry-over from other donors' samples.

This chain links TRBV2 with TRBJ1-4; possibly TRBD1 for D (6 bases). This CDR3 spans 11 amino acids. V gave up 6 bases and J gave up 13 bases, with 12 bases separating them. The V gene's germline CDR1 is SNHLY and CDR2 FYNNEI. In DNA, the CDR3 is TGTGCCAGCAGCACGGGGGCAGCACTGTTTTTT. Its protein product is CASSTGAALFF.

This sequence joins TRBV12-5 and TRBJ2-2, with D unclear. Deletions cut 2 bases from V and 4 bases from J, with 2 bases between. The germline V gene has CDR1 LGHNT and CDR2 FRNRAP. This CDR3 is built from 12 residues. CDR3 coding DNA: TGTGCTAGTGGTTTGATCACCGGGGAGCTGTTTTTT. Amino acid sequence: CASGLITGELFF.

CDR3 nucleotides: TGTGCCAGCAGCGTAGCTCTAGCCGGCAATGAGCAGTTCTTC. Translated, it gives CASSVALAGNEQFF. The chain recombines TRBV9 with TRBJ2-1; the D gene is possibly TRBD2 (5 bases). The CDR3 runs 14 residues. Germline CDR1 and CDR2: SGDLS and YYNGEE. Trimming removed 0 bases at V and 6 bases at J, with 10 bases between.

As for this clone: The same CDR3 arises from other DNA sequences in this sample as well. This rearrangement joins TRBV9 to TRBJ1-3; no definite D call. The CDR3 totals 15 residues. The V and J ends lost 0 bases and 0 bases respectively, with 7 bases between them. The germline CDR1 and CDR2 sequences are SGDLS and YYNGEE. The CDR3 spells CASSVAGSSGNTIYF. The CDR3 DNA is TGTGCCAGCAGCGTAGCCGGCAGCTCTGGAAACACCATATATTTT.

The J gene is TRBJ2-3, the V gene TRBV5-1, with 10 bases that match TRBD2. V lost 3 bases and J lost 4; bases outside the gene matches: 5. CDR3 size: 15 residues. From germline, CDR1 is SGHRS and CDR2 YFSETQ. CDR3 region: CASSSLAGEADTQYF. The CDR3 DNA sequence: TGCGCCAGCAGCTCCCTAGCGGGAGAGGCAGATACGCAGTATTTT.

V and J are TRBV4-3 and TRBJ1-4; weak D call: TRBD1 (6 bases). The CDR3 runs 16 residues. The germline gives CDR1 LGHNA, CDR2 YSLEER. Trimming cost V 3 bases and J 0 bases, with 11 bases left between them. The CDR3 coding sequence is TGCGCCAGCAGCCAGGATAGGACAGCAACTAATGAAAAACTGTTTTTT. The encoded protein is CASSQDRTATNEKLFF.

V is TRBV27 and J is TRBJ2-3; D possibly uses TRBD1 or TRBD2 (6 bases each). The V and J ends lost 2 bases and 6 bases respectively, with 15 bases between them. CDR3 length: 15 amino acids. CDR1 and CDR2 from the germline V gene are MNHEY and SMNVEV (reference sequence). The CDR3: CASSLGRWGQDTQYF. The CDR3 DNA reads as TGTGCCAGCAGTTTAGGGAGGTGGGGGCAGGATACGCAGTATTTT.

In regard to this clone: In the same sample, other DNA sequences code for this CDR3. This chain links TRBV7-9 with TRBJ1-2, with 8 bases aligning to TRBD1. The V gene end was trimmed by 6 bases and the J gene end by 3 bases; junction bases not matched to a gene: 6. The CDR3 totals 14 residues. CDR1 is SEHNR, CDR2 FQNEAQ, per germline (reference sequence). This CDR3 is CASSLADRDYGYTF. The DNA for the CDR3 is TGTGCCAGCAGTCTTGCGGACAGGGACTATGGCTACACCTTC.

This sequence joins TRBV5-6 and TRBJ2-3; no reliable D call. V lost 0 bases and J lost 0, with 11 bases in between. The CDR3 contains 16 residues. Per the germline V gene, CDR1 is SGHDT and CDR2 is YYEEEE. The CDR3 nucleotides are TGTGCCAGCAGCTTGGTGCTGGACGGAAGCACAGATACGCAGTATTTT. Its protein is CASSLVLDGSTDTQYF. Complete variable domain (other parts from reference TRBV5-6 and TRBJ2-3): DAGVTQSPTHLIKTRGQQVTLRCSPKSGHDTVSWYQQALGQGPQFIFQYYEEEERQRGNFPDRFSGHQFPNYSSELNVNALLLGDSALYLCASSLVLDGSTDTQYFGPGTRLTVL.

The rearrangement joins TRBV7-3 to TRBJ2-1; TRBD1 matches 10 bases. The CDR3 loop spans 17 amino acids. Germline-derived CDR1 and CDR2 are SGHTA and FQGTGA. V lost 0 bases, J lost 6 bases, and 8 bases stayed unmatched. The CDR3, as DNA: TGTGCCAGCAGCTTAACCTCCGGGACAGGGGATATCAATGAGCAGTTCTTC. This translates into CASSLTSGTGDINEQFF.

V is TRBV7-3 and J is TRBJ2-1; D is perhaps TRBD1 or TRBD2 (6 bases each). V was clipped by 1 base and J by 7 bases, with 14 bases between them. CDR3 length equals 15 residues. The V gene's germline CDR1 is SGHTA and CDR2 FQGTGA. CDR3 sequence: CASSLSRGPRNEQFF. The CDR3 DNA sequence: TGTGCCAGCAGCTTAAGCCGGGGGCCAAGGAATGAGCAGTTCTTC. The full variable domain, rest sourced from reference TRBV7-3 and TRBJ2-1, is GAGVSQTPSNKVTEKGKYVELRCDPISGHTALYWYRQSLGQGPEFLIYFQGTGAADDSGLPNDRFFAVRPEGSVSTLKIQRTERGDSAVYLCASSLSRGPRNEQFFGPGTRLTVL.

The rearrangement uses TRBV5-1 and TRBJ2-7; 8 bases match TRBD2. The germline CDR1 and CDR2 sequences are SGHRS and YFSETQ. The CDR3 runs 15 residues. V shed 4 bases and J 5 bases; nucleotides not matched to a gene: 11. The CDR3 loop is CASSRGGGRSNEQYF. The CDR3, as DNA: TGCGCCAGCAGCCGCGGGGGCGGGAGGTCTAACGAGCAGTACTTC.

The CDR3 sequence is CASSDPLFITAEQYF. Here the CDR3 DNA reads TGTGCCAGCAGTGACCCCTTGTTTATTACCGCGGAGCAGTACTTC. This rearrangement joins TRBV25-1 to TRBJ2-7, with unresolved D. The CDR3 is 15 residues long. Trimming pared 3 bases from V and 7 bases from J, leaving 19 bases between. Germline V lookup: CDR1 MGHDK, CDR2 SYGVNS.

This clone has only one observation. V is TRBV27 and J is TRBJ1-1; D call uncertain. Trimming took 6 bases from V and 5 from J, leaving 19 bases between them. The CDR3 length is 15 residues. Looked up from germline, CDR1 is MNHEY and CDR2 is SMNVEV (reference sequence). The DNA of the CDR3 is TGTGCCAGCAGGCTCTCGATCGGACTGAGGACTGAAGCTTTCTTT. As protein: CASRLSIGLRTEAFF.

The V call is TRBV2, the J call TRBJ2-1, with 9 bases fitting TRBD2. Germline CDR1 SNHLY, CDR2 FYNNEI. After removal of 1 base from V and 8 bases from J, the junction contained 9 bases not matched to a gene. The CDR3 runs to 16 residues. CDR3 sequence reads: CASSEGFSGSLDEQFF. The CDR3, as DNA: TGTGCCAGCAGTGAAGGGTTTAGCGGGAGTCTTGATGAGCAGTTCTTC.

This chain links TRBV28 with TRBJ1-5, with a possible D match to TRBD1 (5 bases). Trimming removed 8 bases at V and 4 bases at J, with 24 bases between. The CDR3 extends over 17 amino acids. Germline V lookup: CDR1 MDHEN, CDR2 SYDVKM. The CDR3 region is CASRGSWGELSNQPQHF. CDR3 nucleotide sequence: TGTGCCAGCCGAGGGAGCTGGGGGGAGCTCTCAAATCAGCCCCAGCATTTT.

This chain connects TRBV7-9 to TRBJ2-7, with 7 bases aligning to TRBD2. Germline V gene sequence: CDR1 SEHNR, CDR2 FQNEAQ (reference sequence). The V and J ends lost 3 bases and 2 bases, in that order; junction bases with no gene match: 7. The CDR3 consists of 15 residues. The chain's CDR3 is CASSFSLGGAYEQYF. The CDR3 DNA sequence: TGTGCCAGCAGCTTTAGTCTGGGGGGGGCCTACGAGCAGTACTTC.

A remark on this clone: Other DNA sequences in the sample encode the same CDR3. The V gene is TRBV6-5, the J gene TRBJ1-6, with D possibly matching TRBD1 (5 bases). V lost 2 bases and J 8 bases, leaving 10 bases between the germline ends. The CDR3 is 14 residues long. CDR1 is MNHEY, CDR2 SVGAGI, per germline. CDR3 in amino acids: CASSYRTGDSPLHF. CDR3 nucleotide sequence: TGTGCCAGCAGTTACCGGACGGGGGATTCACCCCTCCACTTT.

The rearrangement links TRBV28 to TRBJ2-5; a weak D match, TRBD1 (7 bases). V lost 3 bases to trimming and J lost 9 bases, with 20 bases between them. The CDR3 totals 15 residues. CDR1 is MDHEN, CDR2 SYDVKM, per germline. In DNA form, the CDR3 reads TGTGCCAGCAGTTTGGAGGGGGCAACCCATTTGTCCCAGTACTTC. Its protein product is CASSLEGATHLSQYF.

The CDR3 region is CASSSEGLAGGDTQYF. The CDR3 DNA reads TGTGCCAGCAGCTCCGAAGGACTAGCGGGAGGCGATACGCAGTATTTT. The chain uses TRBV9 and TRBJ2-3; 14 nucleotides match TRBD2. With 4 bases clipped from V and 6 bases from J, the junction kept 7 bases outside the gene matches. Germline values: CDR1 SGDLS, CDR2 YYNGEE. The CDR3 has 16 amino acids.

As to this clone: This CDR3 is also generated by other DNA sequences in the sample. The chain employs TRBV5-1 and TRBJ2-7, with no clear D. The CDR3 has 14 amino acids. The V end lost 0 bases, the J end lost 0 bases, and 7 bases lay between the germline ends. Germline CDR1 and CDR2: SGHRS and YFSETQ. The CDR3 loop is CASSLGRNSYEQYF. In nucleotides, the CDR3 is TGCGCCAGCAGCTTGGGGCGGAACTCCTACGAGCAGTACTTC.

Notes on this clone: Other DNA sequences of this sample code for an identical CDR3. This chain joins TRBV9 and TRBJ2-1; TRBD2 is a possible D gene (6 bases). The CDR3 consists of 15 residues. Per germline, CDR1 SGDLS and CDR2 YYNGEE. V lost 0 bases and J lost 4, with 11 bases in between. CDR3 nucleotide sequence: TGTGCCAGCAGCGTAGGGGACTCCCTTTACAATGAGCAGTTCTTC. Translating gives CASSVGDSLYNEQFF.

The V and J genes are TRBV2 and TRBJ2-2; D is tentatively TRBD1 or TRBD2 (5 bases each). Trimming removed 2 bases from V and 7 bases from J, with 17 bases in between. CDR1 SNHLY and CDR2 FYNNEI come from the germline V gene. The CDR3 extends over 16 amino acids. CDR3 sequence reads: CASSEIWILGDGELFF. CDR3 coding DNA: TGTGCCAGCAGTGAAATCTGGATTTTGGGGGACGGGGAGCTGTTTTTT.

The chain carries TRBV27 and TRBJ2-7; the D gene is possibly TRBD2 (5 bases). V dropped 3 bases and J dropped 4 bases, with 13 bases sitting between them. CDR1 is MNHEY and CDR2 is SMNVEV in the germline V gene (reference sequence). CDR3 size: 14 residues. CDR3 sequence reads: CASSFGGHSYEQYF. CDR3 nucleotide sequence: TGTGCCAGCAGTTTCGGCGGGCACTCTTACGAGCAGTACTTC.

Details on this clone: Other nucleotide sequences from this sample produce the same CDR3. J is TRBJ2-5 and V is TRBV6-5, with a possible D match to TRBD2 (6 bases). Germline V gene sequence: CDR1 MNHEY, CDR2 SVGAGI. Trimming took off 0 bases at V and 5 bases at J, with 7 bases between the two ends. The CDR3 sequence is 13 residues long. CDR3 in amino acids: CASSYSGGETQYF. CDR3 sequence (DNA): TGTGCCAGCAGTTACTCGGGGGGTGAGACCCAGTACTTC.

The V gene is TRBV28, the J gene TRBJ2-1; D gene ambiguous. The germline CDR1 and CDR2 sequences are MDHEN and SYDVKM. This CDR3 has 15 residues. V lost 5 bases and J lost 0, with 11 bases in between. The CDR3 sequence: CASSVTASSYNEQFF. CDR3 nucleotides: TGTGCCAGCAGTGTGACTGCTTCCTCCTACAATGAGCAGTTCTTC.

V gene TRBV11-3 combines with J gene TRBJ2-1; 8 bases map to TRBD1. The CDR3 runs to 15 residues. The germline V gene has CDR1 SGHNT and CDR2 YENEEA. With 3 bases clipped from V and 2 bases from J, the junction kept 3 bases outside the gene matches. CDR3 loop: CASSLDRAPYNEQFF. The CDR3 DNA reads TGTGCCAGCAGCTTGGACAGGGCCCCCTACAATGAGCAGTTCTTC.

With regard to this clone: Other nucleotide sequences from this sample produce the same CDR3. The chain links TRBV11-3 to TRBJ1-1; D uncertain. CDR3 length: 13 amino acids. Trimming removed 4 bases at V and 1 base at J, with 7 bases between. Germline V gene sequence: CDR1 SGHNT, CDR2 YENEEA. The CDR3 sequence is CASSYRQNTEAFF. For the CDR3, the DNA is TGTGCCAGCAGCTACAGACAGAACACTGAAGCTTTCTTT.

The V gene is TRBV2, the J gene TRBJ1-2; 7 nucleotides match TRBD1. The germline gives CDR1 SNHLY, CDR2 FYNNEI. The CDR3 contains 14 residues. The V gene end was trimmed by 5 bases and the J gene end by 2 bases; junction bases not matched to a gene: 5. CDR3 coding DNA: TGTGCCAGCAGTTCCGACAGGGACAACTATGGCTACACCTTC. Encoded protein: CASSSDRDNYGYTF.